The 6 T cell receptor beta chains given below trace back to one sample, sequenced in a study of shared clonotypes between healthy human individuals. Data came from immunoSEQ multiplex PCR; TCRdb stores just in-frame clones and leaves some out. The sample has 2 million to 3 million clones, 85% to 95% seen once. The specimen sequenced was naive CD4+ T cells sorted from blood. Stated subset: CD45RA+ positively selected. Receptors were obtained from a man between 18 and 29 years old in good health.

With respect to this clone: Other DNA sequences within the sample encode an identical CDR3. The chain carries TRBV7-2 and TRBJ1-2; no definite D call. Germline V gene data show CDR1 as SGHTA and CDR2 as FQGNSA. V was clipped by 5 bases and J by 4 bases, with 5 bases between them. The CDR3 length is 11 residues. The CDR3 is CASSPGYGYTF. The CDR3 bases are TGTGCCAGCAGCCCAGGCTATGGCTACACCTTC.

This chain joins TRBV9 and TRBJ2-2; 11 bases align to TRBD2. This CDR3 spans 19 amino acids. With V trimmed by 0 bases and J by 6 bases, 13 bases remained unmatched. Germline V CDR1 and CDR2: SGDLS, YYNGEE. CDR3: CASSVALGLAGGGPGELFF. The CDR3 region has the DNA TGTGCCAGCAGCGTAGCGCTGGGGCTAGCGGGGGGTGGACCCGGGGAGCTGTTTTTT.

The chain links TRBV7-2 to TRBJ2-7, with 9 nucleotides matching TRBD1. The CDR3 has 14 residues. Germline CDR1 and CDR2: SGHTA and FQGNSA. Trimming removed 8 bases from V and 2 bases from J; junction bases left unmatched: 7. CDR3 nucleotide sequence: TGTGCCAGCTACACCGGGACAGGGCCCTACGAGCAGTACTTC. It specifies CASYTGTGPYEQYF.

The chain couples TRBV18 to TRBJ2-1, with D tentatively TRBD1 or TRBD2 (5 bases each). CDR3 length: 16 residues. The V gene's germline CDR1 is KGHSH and CDR2 LQKENI. V shed 3 bases and J shed 6 bases, with 18 bases lying between them. CDR3 in DNA: TGTGCCAGCTCACCTCGTGCTTCCGGGACGGCCAATGAGCAGTTCTTC. Translation gives CASSPRASGTANEQFF.

This chain uses TRBV19 with TRBJ1-1; tentative D call: TRBD1 (6 bases). Germline CDR1 reads LNHDA; CDR2 reads SQIVND (reference sequence). Trimming took 10 bases from V and 1 from J, leaving 13 bases between them. This CDR3 contains 13 residues. The CDR3 here is CATTGFSNTEAFF. The CDR3 DNA is TGTGCCACGACAGGCTTCTCGAACACTGAAGCTTTCTTT.

This chain joins TRBV6-5 and TRBJ2-7, with 10 bases aligning to TRBD2. Trimming at V came to 6 bases and at J to 0 bases, leaving 5 bases not matched to a gene. CDR3 length: 15 amino acids. Germline lookup yields CDR1 MNHEY and CDR2 SVGAGI. The CDR3 DNA reads TGTGCCAGCAGCCCCACTAGCGGGGCCTCCTACGAGCAGTACTTC. Translation gives CASSPTSGASYEQYF.